The 29 T cell receptor beta chains presented below share a single source sample, sequenced in a study of early T cells in non-severe SARS-CoV-2 infection. From the 5' RACE reads, TCRdb called clonotypes with MiXCR, one entry per CDR3 protein. Here the sample spans about 83,000 distinct CDR3 sequences, around an eighth being singletons. The sequenced sample consisted of whole blood. All receptors derive from an adult who was a healthcare worker with PCR-confirmed SARS-CoV-2 infection or an uninfected control (not recorded which).

The chain joins TRBV12-3 or TRBV12-4 to TRBJ2-6; TRBD1 is a possible D gene (6 bases). The CDR3 runs to 14 residues. V was clipped by 5 bases and J by 9 bases, with 14 bases between them. In DNA, the CDR3 is TGTGCCAGCAGTCCCGGGACATTCGGCAACGTCCTGACTTTC. It yields the protein CASSPGTFGNVLTF.

There are many counts of this clonotype. The chain is built from TRBV6-2 or TRBV6-3 and TRBJ1-2; 7 bases line up with TRBD1. The germline gives CDR1 MNHEY, CDR2 SVGEGT. This CDR3 has 13 amino acids. J was trimmed by 2 bases and V by 7 bases; bases with no gene match: 4. The DNA for the CDR3 is TGTGCCAGCAACCCGACAGGGAACTATGGCTACACCTTC. The encoded protein is CASNPTGNYGYTF.

This clonotype was seen more than once but under ten times. The germline gene is not matched at one end of the junction; a read error may be the cause. The chain is built from TRBV7-2 and TRBJ2-7; no clear D. The CDR3 totals 12 residues. CDR1 and CDR2 from the germline V gene are SGHTA and FQGNSA. This CDR3 is CASSPTASELYF. The DNA of the CDR3 is TGTGCCAGCAGCCCGACCGCCTCCGAGCTGTACTTC.

This clonotype was recorded a few times. The CDR3 nucleotides read TGCAGTGCTAGATCCCCGACAGGGAATCACCACAATGAGCAGTTCTTC. Protein product: CSARSPTGNHHNEQFF. The chain couples TRBV20-1 to TRBJ2-1; 7 bases map to TRBD1. V shed 2 bases, J shed 5 bases, and the junction held 12 bases outside the gene matches. There are 16 residues in the CDR3. Germline CDR1 DFQATT, CDR2 SNEGSKA (reference sequence).

This clonotype was observed a handful of times. The rearrangement links TRBV7-9 to TRBJ2-3; a weak D match, TRBD2 (6 bases). The CDR3 has 13 amino acids. Germline-derived CDR1 and CDR2 are SEHNR and FQNEAQ (reference sequence). Between the trimmed V and J ends, which lost 0 bases and 5 bases, there was a span of 6 bases. The CDR3 DNA follows: TGTGCCAGCAGCTTAGCGGGAGGAGATACGCAGTATTTT. It codes for CASSLAGGDTQYF. Full variable domain (missing parts from reference TRBV7-9 and TRBJ2-3): DTGVSQNPRHKITKRGQNVTFRCDPISEHNRLYWYRQTLGQGPEFLTYFQNEAQLEKSRLLSDRFSAERPKGSFSTLEIQRTEQGDSAMYLCASSLAGGDTQYFGPGTRLTVL.

The chain links TRBV20-1 to TRBJ2-7, with 9 nucleotides matching TRBD2. From germline, CDR1 is DFQATT and CDR2 SNEGSKA (reference sequence). This CDR3 has 14 residues. Trimming cost V 6 bases and J 7 bases; bases outside gene matches: 13. CDR3 sequence (DNA): TGCAGTGCCGAATCCGGGACTAGCTCCCGAGAGCAGTACTTC. Its protein is CSAESGTSSREQYF.

This clonotype was observed many times. The chain couples TRBV7-2 to TRBJ2-7; D gene unclear. This CDR3 spans 13 amino acids. Germline CDR1 reads SGHTA; CDR2 reads FQGNSA. The germline V and J ends were trimmed by 5 bases and 2 bases, with 10 bases remaining between them. The CDR3 nucleotides read TGTGCCAGCAGCGCCCGCAGCACCTACGAGCAGTACTTC. This codes for CASSARSTYEQYF. Full variable domain (missing parts from reference TRBV7-2 and TRBJ2-7): GAGVSQSPSNKVTEKGKDVELRCDPISGHTALYWYRQSLGQGLEFLIYFQGNSAPDKSGLPSDRFSAERTGGSVSTLTIQRTQQEDSAVYLCASSARSTYEQYFGPGTRLTVT.

This clonotype has at least ten counts. J is TRBJ1-5 and V is TRBV5-5, with D maybe TRBD1 (6 bases). V lost 0 bases and J lost 7, with 14 bases in between. Germline CDR1 and CDR2: SGHKS and YYEKEE (reference sequence). The CDR3 has 15 residues. The CDR3 nucleotides are TGTGCCAGCAGCTTGGAGTGGGGGGCCGGCCAGCCCCAGCATTTT. Its translation is CASSLEWGAGQPQHF.

This clonotype was counted at least ten times. The chain combines TRBV29-1 with TRBJ1-3; D remains unclear. This CDR3 region has 15 residues. Deletions cut 0 bases from V and 4 bases from J, with 13 bases between. Germline values: CDR1 SQVTM, CDR2 ANQGSEA. The CDR3 protein is CSVEDPPGSGNTIYF. Written as DNA, the CDR3 is TGCAGCGTTGAAGATCCCCCGGGTTCAGGAAACACCATATATTTT.

This clonotype has just a few counts. The chain is built from TRBV7-9 and TRBJ1-1; D is ambiguous. V was trimmed by 3 bases and J by 0 bases, leaving 5 bases between them. CDR3 size: 13 residues. The germline gives CDR1 SEHNR, CDR2 FQNEAQ (reference sequence). In nucleotides, the CDR3 is TGTGCCAGCAGCTTCGACATGAACACTGAAGCTTTCTTT. Translation: CASSFDMNTEAFF.

The CDR3: CASSLEVGTSAAYEQYF. CDR3 coding DNA: TGCGCCAGCAGCTTGGAGGTTGGGACTAGCGCTGCCTACGAGCAGTACTTC. The chain couples TRBV5-1 to TRBJ2-7; 10 positions match TRBD2. The V segment lost 0 bases and the J segment 2 bases; nucleotides outside the gene matches: 8. The CDR3 is 17 amino acids. The germline V gene has CDR1 SGHRS and CDR2 YFSETQ.

Ten or more counts support this clonotype. CDR3 sequence reads: CSAPDSGSGGFTDTQYF. CDR3 nucleotide sequence: TGCAGTGCGCCGGATAGCGGGAGTGGGGGTTTCACAGATACGCAGTATTTT. The chain is built from TRBV20-1 and TRBJ2-3; 9 positions agree with TRBD2. V was clipped by 6 bases and J by 2 bases; unmatched bases: 15. Germline CDR1 and CDR2: DFQATT and SNEGSKA (reference sequence). The CDR3 length is 17 residues.

The chain joins TRBV9 to TRBJ1-2; D gene ambiguous. The CDR3 is 13 amino acids. V was pared by 4 bases and J by 6 bases, with 13 bases between. Looked up from germline, CDR1 is SGDLS and CDR2 is YYNGEE. The CDR3 DNA sequence: TGTGCCAGCAGCTTTCCCCCAGCACATGGCTACACCTTC. It encodes CASSFPPAHGYTF. The full variable domain, rest sourced from reference TRBV9 and TRBJ1-2, is DSGVTQTPKHLITATGQRVTLRCSPRSGDLSVYWYQQSLDQGLQFLIQYYNGEERAKGNILERFSAQQFPDLHSELNLSSLELGDSALYFCASSFPPAHGYTFGSGTRLTVV.

This clonotype showed up just a few times. V usage is TRBV5-1 and J usage is TRBJ2-3, with TRBD2 matching 14 bases. CDR3 size: 18 residues. Germline V gene data show CDR1 as SGHRS and CDR2 as YFSETQ. V lost 0 bases, J lost 7 bases, and 10 bases stayed unmatched. The CDR3 DNA sequence: TGCGCCAGCAGCTTGGTCGGACTAGCGGGAGGCCAATTTCATACGCAGTATTTT. Protein: CASSLVGLAGGQFHTQYF.

The CDR3 region is CAISETGPNEKLFF. The CDR3 DNA sequence: TGTGCCATCAGTGAGACAGGGCCTAATGAAAAACTGTTTTTT. The chain joins TRBV10-3 to TRBJ1-4; tentative D call: TRBD1 (6 bases). This CDR3 has 14 residues. Germline V gene sequence: CDR1 ENHRY, CDR2 SYGVKD. V lost 2 bases, J lost 3 bases, and 7 bases lay in between.

This clonotype came up many times. The J gene is TRBJ2-6, the V gene TRBV15; D is ambiguous. This CDR3 is built from 15 residues. Looked up from germline, CDR1 is LNHNV and CDR2 is YYDKDF (reference sequence). Trimming took off 2 bases at V and 0 bases at J, with 5 bases between the two ends. CDR3 in amino acids: CATSRLSSGANVLTF. The CDR3 nucleotides are TGTGCCACCAGCAGACTGAGCTCTGGGGCCAACGTCCTGACTTTC.

The chain carries TRBV9 and TRBJ2-7; D not certain. Between the trimmed V and J ends, which lost 0 bases and 6 bases, there was a span of 10 bases. In germline, CDR1 is SGDLS, CDR2 YYNGEE. The CDR3 length is 13 residues. CDR3 protein: CASSVAGLTEQYF. For the CDR3, the DNA is TGTGCCAGCAGCGTAGCAGGTCTCACCGAGCAGTACTTC.

This clonotype was picked up many times. The CDR3 DNA is TGTGCCAGCTCACCATTTGACAGGAACTACGAGCAGTACTTC. It encodes CASSPFDRNYEQYF. This rearrangement joins TRBV18 to TRBJ2-7; possible D gene TRBD1, 6 bases. Germline V lookup: CDR1 KGHSH, CDR2 LQKENI. V was clipped by 2 bases and J by 3 bases, with 11 bases between them. The CDR3 consists of 14 residues.

This clonotype has a count of ten or more. The J gene is TRBJ2-3, the V gene TRBV20-1; 14 bases match TRBD2. The CDR3 covers 14 residues. Germline V gene sequence: CDR1 DFQATT, CDR2 SNEGSKA (reference sequence). The trim removed 5 bases at V and 4 bases at J, leaving 2 bases unmatched. The CDR3 loop reads CSALTSGRADTQYF. CDR3 DNA: TGCAGTGCTTTGACTAGCGGGAGGGCAGATACGCAGTATTTT.

The sample holds a few counts of this clonotype. This chain uses TRBV6-5 with TRBJ2-3; the D gene is possibly TRBD1 (6 bases). The CDR3 is 12 amino acids. Germline-derived CDR1 and CDR2 are MNHEY and SVGAGI. Between the trimmed V and J ends, which lost 4 bases and 8 bases, there was a span of 10 bases. The CDR3 coding sequence is TGTGCCAGCAGTTTCCAGGGGAGTACGCAGTATTTT. Protein: CASSFQGSTQYF.

This clonotype was counted at least ten times. The chain recombines TRBV10-3 with TRBJ1-2; maybe TRBD1 (6 bases). This CDR3 comprises 14 residues. The V end lost 3 bases, the J end lost 7 bases, and 15 bases lay between the germline ends. From germline, CDR1 is ENHRY and CDR2 SYGVKD. The CDR3 bases are TGTGCCATCAGTGATATCAACAGGGAGATTGGCTACACCTTC. This encodes CAISDINREIGYTF.

The genes are TRBV9 and TRBJ2-6; D uncertain. The CDR3 covers 18 residues. V lost 0 bases and J lost 0, with 13 bases in between. Germline V lookup: CDR1 SGDLS, CDR2 YYNGEE. The DNA of the CDR3 is TGTGCCAGCAGCGTAGACGCAGCTACCAGCTCTGGGGCCAACGTCCTGACTTTC. Amino acid sequence: CASSVDAATSSGANVLTF.

This clonotype was observed a handful of times. The chain recombines TRBV7-6 with TRBJ2-2; D ambiguous. Germline CDR1 SGHVS, CDR2 FNYEAQ. This CDR3 contains 14 residues. V shed 5 bases and J shed 4 bases, with 11 bases lying between them. This CDR3 is CASSPWGFTGELFF. The CDR3 coding sequence is TGTGCCAGCAGCCCCTGGGGATTCACCGGGGAGCTGTTTTTT. The variable domain in full, completed from reference TRBV7-6 and TRBJ2-2, reads GAGVSQSPRYKVTKRGQDVALRCDPISGHVSLYWYRQALGQGPEFLTYFNYEAQQDKSGLPNDRFSAERPEGSISTLTIQRTEQRDSAMYRCASSPWGFTGELFFGEGSRLTVL.

The sample holds a few counts of this clonotype. This chain joins TRBV12-3 or TRBV12-4 and TRBJ2-5, with 8 positions matching TRBD1. This CDR3 contains 15 residues. V shed 6 bases and J 5 bases; nucleotides not matched to a gene: 11. The CDR3: CASRLKAGGSETQYF. Here the CDR3 DNA reads TGTGCCAGCAGACTGAAGGCAGGGGGCTCGGAGACCCAGTACTTC.

J is TRBJ2-5 and V is TRBV4-1, with 7 bases identical to TRBD2. The CDR3 has 20 amino acids. Germline CDR1 and CDR2: MGHRA and YSYEKL. V shed 3 bases and J 2 bases; nucleotides not matched to a gene: 21. The CDR3 is CASSQVGRGVGGPGQETQYF. As DNA, the CDR3 is TGCGCCAGCAGCCAGGTTGGGCGCGGAGTGGGAGGGCCGGGGCAAGAGACCCAGTACTTC.

This clonotype was counted between two and nine times. The chain links TRBV6-2 or TRBV6-3 to TRBJ1-2; the D is unclear. The CDR3 length is 13 residues. Germline CDR1 reads MNHEY; CDR2 reads SVGEGT. V was clipped by 6 bases and J by 4 bases, with 12 bases between them. CDR3 coding DNA: TGTGCCAGCAGAGCTGGAAGAGGCTATGGCTACACCTTC. Protein sequence: CASRAGRGYGYTF.

This clonotype was observed a handful of times. This chain links TRBV4-1 with TRBJ1-1; TRBD1 might be the D (5 bases). The ends were cut back, 1 base at V and 1 base at J, with 10 bases in the middle. CDR1 MGHRA and CDR2 YSYEKL come from the germline V gene. This CDR3 is 15 amino acids long. The CDR3 protein is CASSQGHGANTEAFF. The CDR3 nucleotides are TGCGCCAGCAGCCAAGGTCACGGGGCGAACACTGAAGCTTTCTTT.

The CDR3 bases are TGCGCCAGCAGCTTGGTGCCCGGAGAGGGCTCGGGGGACTATGGCTACACCTTC. Translating it yields CASSLVPGEGSGDYGYTF. The chain carries TRBV5-1 and TRBJ1-2, with D possibly matching TRBD1 (5 bases). The CDR3 has 18 amino acids. The V and J ends lost 0 bases and 3 bases respectively, with 21 bases between them. CDR1 and CDR2 (germline): SGHRS, YFSETQ.

This clonotype turned up a few times. One end of the junction is discordant with germline, which a read error may explain. The chain has TRBV29-1 and TRBJ1-1, with D perhaps matching TRBD1 (6 bases). This CDR3 is 8 amino acids long. CDR1 is SQVTM, CDR2 ANQGSEA, per germline. CDR3 bases: TGCAGCGTTGACCAGGGGAGCTTT. As protein: CSVDQGSF.